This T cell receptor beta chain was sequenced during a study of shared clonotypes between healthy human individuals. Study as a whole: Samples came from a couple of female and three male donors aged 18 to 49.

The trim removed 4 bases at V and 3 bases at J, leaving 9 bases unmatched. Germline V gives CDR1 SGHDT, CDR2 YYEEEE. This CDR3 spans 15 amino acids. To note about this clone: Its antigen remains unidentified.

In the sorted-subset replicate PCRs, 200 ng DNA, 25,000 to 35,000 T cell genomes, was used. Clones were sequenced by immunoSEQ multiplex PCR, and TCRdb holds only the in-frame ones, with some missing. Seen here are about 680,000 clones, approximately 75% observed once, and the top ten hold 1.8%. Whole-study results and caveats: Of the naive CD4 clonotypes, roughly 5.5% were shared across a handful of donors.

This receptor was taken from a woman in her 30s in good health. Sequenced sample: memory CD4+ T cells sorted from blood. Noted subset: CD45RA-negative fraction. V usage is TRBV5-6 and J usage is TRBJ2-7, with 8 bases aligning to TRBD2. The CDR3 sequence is CASSPRSGRGYEQYF. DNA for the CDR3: TGTGCCAGCAGCCCCAGAAGCGGGAGAGGCTACGAGCAGTACTTC.